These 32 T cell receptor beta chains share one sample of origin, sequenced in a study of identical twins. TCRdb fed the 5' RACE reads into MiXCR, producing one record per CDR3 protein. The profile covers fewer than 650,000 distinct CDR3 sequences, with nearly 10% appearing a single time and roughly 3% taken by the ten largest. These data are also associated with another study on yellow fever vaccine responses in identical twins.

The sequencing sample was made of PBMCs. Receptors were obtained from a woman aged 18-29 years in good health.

This CDR3 is CASSLRGGPLYEQYF. The CDR3 DNA is TGTGCCAGCAGTTTAAGGGGAGGCCCATTATACGAGCAGTACTTC. The gene calls are TRBV28 and TRBJ2-7; tentatively, D is TRBD2 (6 bases). CDR1 and CDR2 from the germline V gene are MDHEN and SYDVKM. The CDR3 loop spans 15 amino acids. Trimming pared 2 bases from V and 4 bases from J, leaving 15 bases between.

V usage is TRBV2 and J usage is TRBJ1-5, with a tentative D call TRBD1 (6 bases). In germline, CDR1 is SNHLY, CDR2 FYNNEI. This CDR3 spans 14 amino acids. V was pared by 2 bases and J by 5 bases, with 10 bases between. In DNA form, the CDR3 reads TGTGCCAGCAGTGAATCGGGGGGCCATCAGCCCCAGCATTTT. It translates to CASSESGGHQPQHF.

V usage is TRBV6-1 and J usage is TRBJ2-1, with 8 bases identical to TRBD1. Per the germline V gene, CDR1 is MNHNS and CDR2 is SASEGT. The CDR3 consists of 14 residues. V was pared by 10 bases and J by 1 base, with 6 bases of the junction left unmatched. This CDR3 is CATADRVSYNEQFF. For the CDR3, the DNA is TGTGCCACCGCGGACAGGGTGTCCTACAATGAGCAGTTCTTC.

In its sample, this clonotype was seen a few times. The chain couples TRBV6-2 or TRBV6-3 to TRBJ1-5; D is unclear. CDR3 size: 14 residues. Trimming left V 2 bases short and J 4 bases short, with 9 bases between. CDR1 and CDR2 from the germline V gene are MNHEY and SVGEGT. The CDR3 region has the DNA TGTGCCAGCAGTTACGTACAGCAAAATCAGCCCCAGCATTTT. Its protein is CASSYVQQNQPQHF.

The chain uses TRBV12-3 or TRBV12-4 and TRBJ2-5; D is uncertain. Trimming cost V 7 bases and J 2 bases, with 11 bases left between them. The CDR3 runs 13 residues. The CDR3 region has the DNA TGTGCCAGCACCCAACTGTATCAAGAGACCCAGTACTTC. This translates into CASTQLYQETQYF.

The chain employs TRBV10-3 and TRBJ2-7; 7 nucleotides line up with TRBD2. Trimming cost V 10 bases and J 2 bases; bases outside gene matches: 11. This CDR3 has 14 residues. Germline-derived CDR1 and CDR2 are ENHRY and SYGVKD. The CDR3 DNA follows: TGTGCCAAACGGGACTACCCCATCCCCTACGAGCAGTACTTC. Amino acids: CAKRDYPIPYEQYF.

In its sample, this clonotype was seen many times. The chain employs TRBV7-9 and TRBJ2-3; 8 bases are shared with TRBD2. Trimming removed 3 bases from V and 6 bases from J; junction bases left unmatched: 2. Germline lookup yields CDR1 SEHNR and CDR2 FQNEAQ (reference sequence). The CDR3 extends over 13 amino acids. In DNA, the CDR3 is TGTGCCAGCAGCTTGTCGGGGGGGGATACGCAGTATTTT. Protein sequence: CASSLSGGDTQYF.

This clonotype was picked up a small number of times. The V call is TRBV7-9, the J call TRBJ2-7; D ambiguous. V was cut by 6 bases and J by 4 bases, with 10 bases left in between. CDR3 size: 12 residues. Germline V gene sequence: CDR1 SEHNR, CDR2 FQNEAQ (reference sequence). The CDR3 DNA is TGTGCCAGCAGTCTCAATGTGTACGAGCAGTACTTC. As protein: CASSLNVYEQYF.

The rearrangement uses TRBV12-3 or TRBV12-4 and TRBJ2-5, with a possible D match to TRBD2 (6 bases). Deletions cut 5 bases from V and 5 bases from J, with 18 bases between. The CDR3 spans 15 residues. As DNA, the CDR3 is TGTGCCAGCAGTGCCCTTTCGTGGGAGGTGGAGACCCAGTACTTC. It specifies CASSALSWEVETQYF.

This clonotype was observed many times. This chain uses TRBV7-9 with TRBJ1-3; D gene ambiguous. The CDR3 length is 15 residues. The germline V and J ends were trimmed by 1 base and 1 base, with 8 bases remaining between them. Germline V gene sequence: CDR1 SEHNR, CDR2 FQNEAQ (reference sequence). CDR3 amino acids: CASSLVLGSGNTIYF. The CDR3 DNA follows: TGTGCCAGCAGCTTAGTCCTGGGTTCTGGAAACACCATATATTTT.

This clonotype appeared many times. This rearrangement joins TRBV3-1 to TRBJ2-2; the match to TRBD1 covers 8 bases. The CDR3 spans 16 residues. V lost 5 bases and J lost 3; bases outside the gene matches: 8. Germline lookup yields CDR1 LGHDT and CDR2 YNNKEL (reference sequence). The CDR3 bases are TGTGCCAGCAGCACCCGGACAGGGCGGTACACCGGGGAGCTGTTTTTT. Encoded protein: CASSTRTGRYTGELFF.

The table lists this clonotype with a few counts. CDR3 DNA: TGCGCCAGCAGCCAAGGCTCTGTTAGCGGGAGGGCTCCTGTCTACAATGAGCAGTTCTTC. It codes for CASSQGSVSGRAPVYNEQFF. The chain is built from TRBV4-3 and TRBJ2-1, with 11 nucleotides matching TRBD2. There are 20 residues in the CDR3. J lost 3 bases, V lost 1 base, and 14 bases had no gene match. The V gene's germline CDR1 is LGHNA and CDR2 YSLEER.

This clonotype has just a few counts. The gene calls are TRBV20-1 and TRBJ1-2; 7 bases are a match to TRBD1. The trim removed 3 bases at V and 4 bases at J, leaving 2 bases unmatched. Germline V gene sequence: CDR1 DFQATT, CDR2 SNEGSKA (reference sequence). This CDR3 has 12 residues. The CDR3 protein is CSARTGIYGYTF. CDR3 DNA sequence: TGCAGTGCTAGGACAGGGATCTATGGCTACACCTTC.

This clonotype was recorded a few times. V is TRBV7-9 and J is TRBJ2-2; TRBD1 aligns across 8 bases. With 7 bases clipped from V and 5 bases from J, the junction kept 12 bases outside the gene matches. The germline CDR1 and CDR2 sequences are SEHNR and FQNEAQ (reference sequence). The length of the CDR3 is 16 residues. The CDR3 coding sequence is TGTGCCAGCACCGGCGAGGGACAGGTTATAACCGGGGAGCTGTTTTTT. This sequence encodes CASTGEGQVITGELFF.

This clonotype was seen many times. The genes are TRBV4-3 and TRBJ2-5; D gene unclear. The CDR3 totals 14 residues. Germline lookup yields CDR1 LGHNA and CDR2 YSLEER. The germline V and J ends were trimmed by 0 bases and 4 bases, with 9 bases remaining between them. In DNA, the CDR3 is TGCGCCAGCAGCCAAGATCTGGTAGGAGAGACCCAGTACTTC. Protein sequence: CASSQDLVGETQYF.

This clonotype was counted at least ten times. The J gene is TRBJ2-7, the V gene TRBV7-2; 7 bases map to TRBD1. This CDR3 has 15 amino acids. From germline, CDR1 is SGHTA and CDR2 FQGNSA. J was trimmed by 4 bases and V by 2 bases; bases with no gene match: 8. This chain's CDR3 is CASSLSVGQLYEQYF. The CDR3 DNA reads TGTGCCAGCAGCTTAAGTGTGGGACAGCTTTACGAGCAGTACTTC. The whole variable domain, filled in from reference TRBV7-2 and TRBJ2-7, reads GAGVSQSPSNKVTEKGKDVELRCDPISGHTALYWYRQSLGQGLEFLIYFQGNSAPDKSGLPSDRFSAERTGGSVSTLTIQRTQQEDSAVYLCASSLSVGQLYEQYFGPGTRLTVT.

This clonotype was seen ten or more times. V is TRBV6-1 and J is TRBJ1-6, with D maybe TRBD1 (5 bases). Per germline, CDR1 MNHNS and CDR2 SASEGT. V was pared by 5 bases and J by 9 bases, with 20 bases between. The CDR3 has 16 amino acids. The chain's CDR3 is CASSPLRGGVVSPLHF. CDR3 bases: TGTGCCAGCAGTCCCCTGCGTGGGGGGGTCGTTTCACCCCTCCACTTT.

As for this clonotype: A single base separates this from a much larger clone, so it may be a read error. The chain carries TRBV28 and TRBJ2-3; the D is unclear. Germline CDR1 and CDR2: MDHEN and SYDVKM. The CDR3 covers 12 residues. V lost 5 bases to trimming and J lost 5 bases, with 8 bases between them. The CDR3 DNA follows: TGTGCCAGCAGTCTCCCCTTAGATACGCAGTATTTT. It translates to CASSLPLDTQYF.

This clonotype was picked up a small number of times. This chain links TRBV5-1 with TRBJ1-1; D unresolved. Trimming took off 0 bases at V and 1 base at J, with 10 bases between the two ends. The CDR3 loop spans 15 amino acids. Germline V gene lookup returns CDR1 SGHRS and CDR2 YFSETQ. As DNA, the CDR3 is TGCGCCAGCAGCTTGGGTGTAGGGAAGAACACTGAAGCTTTCTTT. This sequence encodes CASSLGVGKNTEAFF.

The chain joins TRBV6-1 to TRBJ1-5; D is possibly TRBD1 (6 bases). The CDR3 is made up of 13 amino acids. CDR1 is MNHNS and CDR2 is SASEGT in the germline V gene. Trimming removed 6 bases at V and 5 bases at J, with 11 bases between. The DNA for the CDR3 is TGTGCCAGCAGAGGGGGGATTGATCAGCCCCAGCATTTT. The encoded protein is CASRGGIDQPQHF.

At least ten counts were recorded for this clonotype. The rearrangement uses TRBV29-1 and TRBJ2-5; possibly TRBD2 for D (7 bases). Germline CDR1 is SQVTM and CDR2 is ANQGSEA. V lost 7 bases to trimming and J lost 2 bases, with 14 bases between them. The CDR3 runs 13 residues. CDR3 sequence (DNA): TGCAGCGCCCTAGGGGGGGGACAAGAGACCCAGTACTTC. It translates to CSALGGGQETQYF.

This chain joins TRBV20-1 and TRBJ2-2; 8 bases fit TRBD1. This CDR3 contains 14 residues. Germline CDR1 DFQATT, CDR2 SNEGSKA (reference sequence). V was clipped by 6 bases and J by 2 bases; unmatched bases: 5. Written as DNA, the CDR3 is TGCAGTGCCCAAGGACAGGGAAACACCGGGGAGCTGTTTTTT. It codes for CSAQGQGNTGELFF.

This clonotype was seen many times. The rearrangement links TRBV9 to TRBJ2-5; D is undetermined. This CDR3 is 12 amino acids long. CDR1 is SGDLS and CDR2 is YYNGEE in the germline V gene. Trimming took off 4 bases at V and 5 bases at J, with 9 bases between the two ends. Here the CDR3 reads CASSSSGETQYF. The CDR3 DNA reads TGTGCCAGCAGCTCTAGTGGGGAGACCCAGTACTTC. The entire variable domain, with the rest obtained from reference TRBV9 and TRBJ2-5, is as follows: DSGVTQTPKHLITATGQRVTLRCSPRSGDLSVYWYQQSLDQGLQFLIQYYNGEERAKGNILERFSAQQFPDLHSELNLSSLELGDSALYFCASSSSGETQYFGPGTRLLVL.

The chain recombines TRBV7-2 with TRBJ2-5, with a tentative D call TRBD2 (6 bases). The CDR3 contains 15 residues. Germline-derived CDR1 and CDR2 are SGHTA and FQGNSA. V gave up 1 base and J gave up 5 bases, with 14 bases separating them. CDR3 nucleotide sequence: TGTGCCAGCAGCTTAGGGTTGGGACTTCGGGAGACCCAGTACTTC. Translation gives CASSLGLGLRETQYF.

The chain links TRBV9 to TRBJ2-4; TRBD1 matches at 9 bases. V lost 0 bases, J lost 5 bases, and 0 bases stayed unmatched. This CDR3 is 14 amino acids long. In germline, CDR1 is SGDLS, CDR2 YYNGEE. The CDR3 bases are TGTGCCAGCAGCGTAGGACAGGGGGAAAACATTCAGTACTTC. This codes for CASSVGQGENIQYF.

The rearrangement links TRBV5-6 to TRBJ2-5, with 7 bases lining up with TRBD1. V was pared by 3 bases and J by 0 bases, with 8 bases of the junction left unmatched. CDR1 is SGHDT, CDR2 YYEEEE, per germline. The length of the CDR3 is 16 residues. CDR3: CASSYRTGLYQETQYF. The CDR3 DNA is TGTGCCAGCAGCTACCGGACAGGCCTGTACCAAGAGACCCAGTACTTC. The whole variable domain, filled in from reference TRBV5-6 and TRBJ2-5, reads DAGVTQSPTHLIKTRGQQVTLRCSPKSGHDTVSWYQQALGQGPQFIFQYYEEEERQRGNFPDRFSGHQFPNYSSELNVNALLLGDSALYLCASSYRTGLYQETQYFGPGTRLLVL.

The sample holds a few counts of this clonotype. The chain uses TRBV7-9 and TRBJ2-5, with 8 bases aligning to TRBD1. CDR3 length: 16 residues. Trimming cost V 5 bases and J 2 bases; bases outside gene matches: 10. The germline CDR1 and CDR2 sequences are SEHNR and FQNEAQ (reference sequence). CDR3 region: CASSPRTGYMQETQYF. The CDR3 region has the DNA TGTGCCAGCAGCCCCCGGACAGGGTACATGCAAGAGACCCAGTACTTC.

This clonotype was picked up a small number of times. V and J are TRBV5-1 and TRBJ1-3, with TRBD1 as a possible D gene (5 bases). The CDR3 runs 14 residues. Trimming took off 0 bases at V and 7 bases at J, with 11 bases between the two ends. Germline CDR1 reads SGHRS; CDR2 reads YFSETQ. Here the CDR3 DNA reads TGCGCCAGCAGCTTGGGCGGGACGAGGAACACCATATATTTT. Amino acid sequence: CASSLGGTRNTIYF. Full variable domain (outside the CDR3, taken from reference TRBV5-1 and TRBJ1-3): KAGVTQTPRYLIKTRGQQVTLSCSPISGHRSVSWYQQTPGQGLQFLFEYFSETQRNKGNFPGRFSGRQFSNSRSEMNVSTLELGDSALYLCASSLGGTRNTIYFGEGSWLTVV.

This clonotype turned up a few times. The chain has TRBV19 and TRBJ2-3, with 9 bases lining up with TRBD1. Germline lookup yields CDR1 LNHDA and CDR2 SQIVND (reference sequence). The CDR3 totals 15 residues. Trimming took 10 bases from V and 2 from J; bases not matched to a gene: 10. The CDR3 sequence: CATSQGTGFTDTQYF. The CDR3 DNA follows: TGTGCCACCAGTCAGGGGACAGGGTTCACAGATACGCAGTATTTT.

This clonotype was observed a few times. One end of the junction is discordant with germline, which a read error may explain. For the CDR3, the DNA is TGCGCCAGCAGATTGGGCCAGGGGAGGGATGAGCAGTTCTTC. As protein: CASRLGQGRDEQFF. This chain joins TRBV5-1 and TRBJ2-1; D is possibly TRBD2 (7 bases). The germline gives CDR1 SGHRS, CDR2 YFSETQ. This CDR3 comprises 14 residues.

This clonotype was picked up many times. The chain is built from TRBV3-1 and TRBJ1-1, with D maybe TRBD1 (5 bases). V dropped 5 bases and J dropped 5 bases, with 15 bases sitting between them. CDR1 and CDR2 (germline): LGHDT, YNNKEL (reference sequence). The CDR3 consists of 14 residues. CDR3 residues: CASSGTGTLTEAFF. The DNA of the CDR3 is TGTGCCAGCAGCGGAACCGGGACCTTAACTGAAGCTTTCTTT.

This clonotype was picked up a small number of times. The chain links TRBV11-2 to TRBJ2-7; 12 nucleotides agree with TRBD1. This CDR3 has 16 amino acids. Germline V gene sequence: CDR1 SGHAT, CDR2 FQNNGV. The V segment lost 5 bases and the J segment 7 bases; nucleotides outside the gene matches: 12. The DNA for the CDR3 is TGTGCCAGCAGCCTGAACCCGGGACAGGGGGCCCGGGAGCAGTACTTC. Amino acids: CASSLNPGQGAREQYF. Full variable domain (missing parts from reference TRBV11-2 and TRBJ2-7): EAGVAQSPRYKIIEKRQSVAFWCNPISGHATLYWYQQILGQGPKLLIQFQNNGVVDDSQLPKDRFSAERLKGVDSTLKIQPAKLEDSAVYLCASSLNPGQGAREQYFGPGTRLTVT.